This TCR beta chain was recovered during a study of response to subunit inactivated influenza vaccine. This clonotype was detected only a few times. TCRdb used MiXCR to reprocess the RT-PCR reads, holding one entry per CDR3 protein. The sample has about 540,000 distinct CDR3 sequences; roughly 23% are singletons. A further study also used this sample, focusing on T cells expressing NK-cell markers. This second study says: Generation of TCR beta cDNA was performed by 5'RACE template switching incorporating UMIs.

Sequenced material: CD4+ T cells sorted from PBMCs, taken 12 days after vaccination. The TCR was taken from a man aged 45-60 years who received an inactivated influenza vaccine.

The CDR3 coding sequence is TGTGCCAGCAGCTATGACAACTCCTACGAGCAGTACTTC. It codes for CASSYDNSYEQYF. The chain combines TRBV12-3 or TRBV12-4 with TRBJ2-7; no clear D. The CDR3 sequence is 13 residues long. The V end was cut by 6 bases, the J end by 0 bases, with 9 bases between.